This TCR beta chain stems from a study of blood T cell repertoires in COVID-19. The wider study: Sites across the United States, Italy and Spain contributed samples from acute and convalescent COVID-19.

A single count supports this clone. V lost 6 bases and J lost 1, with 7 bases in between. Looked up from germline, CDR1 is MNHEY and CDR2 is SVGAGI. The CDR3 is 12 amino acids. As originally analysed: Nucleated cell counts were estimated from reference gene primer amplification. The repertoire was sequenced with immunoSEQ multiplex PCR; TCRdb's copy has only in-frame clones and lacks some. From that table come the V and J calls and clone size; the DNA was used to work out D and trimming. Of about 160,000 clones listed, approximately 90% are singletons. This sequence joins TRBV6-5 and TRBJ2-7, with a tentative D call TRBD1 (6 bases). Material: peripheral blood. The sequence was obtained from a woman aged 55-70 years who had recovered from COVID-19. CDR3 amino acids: CASSTGSYEQYF. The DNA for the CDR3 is TGTGCCAGCAGCACAGGGTCCTACGAGCAGTACTTC.